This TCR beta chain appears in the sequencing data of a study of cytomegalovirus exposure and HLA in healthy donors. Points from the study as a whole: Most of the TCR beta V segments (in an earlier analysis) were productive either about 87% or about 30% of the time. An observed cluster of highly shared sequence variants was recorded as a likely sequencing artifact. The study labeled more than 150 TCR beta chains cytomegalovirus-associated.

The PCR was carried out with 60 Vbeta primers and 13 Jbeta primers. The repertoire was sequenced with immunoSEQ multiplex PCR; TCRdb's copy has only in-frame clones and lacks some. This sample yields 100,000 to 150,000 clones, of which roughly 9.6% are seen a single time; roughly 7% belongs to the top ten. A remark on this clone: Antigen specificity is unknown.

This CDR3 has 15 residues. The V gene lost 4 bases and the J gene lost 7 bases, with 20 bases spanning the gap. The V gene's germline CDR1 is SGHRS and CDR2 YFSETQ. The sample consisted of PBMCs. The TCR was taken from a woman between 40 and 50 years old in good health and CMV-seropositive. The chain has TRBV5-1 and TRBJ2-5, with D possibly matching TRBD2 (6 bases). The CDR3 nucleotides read TGCGCCAGCAGCCTTGTGGGGGAGAGGGAGGTGACCCAGTACTTC. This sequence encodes CASSLVGEREVTQYF.